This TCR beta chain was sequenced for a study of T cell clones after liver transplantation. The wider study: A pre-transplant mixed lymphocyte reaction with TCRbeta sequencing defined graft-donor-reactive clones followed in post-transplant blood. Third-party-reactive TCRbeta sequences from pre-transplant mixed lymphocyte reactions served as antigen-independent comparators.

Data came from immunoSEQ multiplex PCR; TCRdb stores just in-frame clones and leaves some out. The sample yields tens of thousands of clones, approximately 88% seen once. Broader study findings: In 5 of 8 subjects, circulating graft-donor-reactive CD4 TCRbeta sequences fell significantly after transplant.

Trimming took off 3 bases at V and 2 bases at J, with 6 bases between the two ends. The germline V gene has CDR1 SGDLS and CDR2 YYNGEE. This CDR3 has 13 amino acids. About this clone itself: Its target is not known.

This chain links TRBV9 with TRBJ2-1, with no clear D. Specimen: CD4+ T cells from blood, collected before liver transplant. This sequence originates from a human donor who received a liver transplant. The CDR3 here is CASSAHPYNEQFF. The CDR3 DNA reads TGTGCCAGCAGCGCGCATCCCTACAATGAGCAGTTCTTC.